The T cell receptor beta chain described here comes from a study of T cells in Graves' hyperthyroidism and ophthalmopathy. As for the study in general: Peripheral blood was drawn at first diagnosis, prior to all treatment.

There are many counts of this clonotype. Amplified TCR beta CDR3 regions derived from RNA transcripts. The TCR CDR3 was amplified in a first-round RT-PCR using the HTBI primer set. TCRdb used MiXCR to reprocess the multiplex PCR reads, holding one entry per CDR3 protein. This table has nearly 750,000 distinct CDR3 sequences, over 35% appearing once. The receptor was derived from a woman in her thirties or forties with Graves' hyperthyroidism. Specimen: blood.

The DNA for the CDR3 is TGCAGCGTTGTCGGGACAGACTATTATGGCTACACCTTC. This sequence encodes CSVVGTDYYGYTF. The chain carries TRBV29-1 and TRBJ1-2; 7 bases align to TRBD1. Losses at the gene ends were 4 bases for V and 5 bases for J; bases not matched to a gene: 7. There are 13 residues in the CDR3. Germline V gives CDR1 SQVTM, CDR2 ANQGSEA.